These 26 T cell receptor beta chains share one sample of origin, sequenced in a study of blood T cell repertoires in COVID-19 (dated by TCRdb to about 2020). The library was built by means of the immunoSEQ multiplex PCR assay. TCRdb re-hosts the immuneACCESS table, in-frame sequences only. Its copies lack some clones; in the studies checked, an unresolved V gene accounts for under half of them, and the cause for the rest is not known. The sample yields under 300,000 clones; approximately 91% were counted once. Together, the top ten hold more than 0.65% of the sample. Material for sequencing was peripheral blood. The receptors stem from a man aged 25 to 40 with COVID-19, enrolled during active disease.

The chain carries TRBV2 and TRBJ2-1; 11 bases align to TRBD2. The CDR3 covers 15 residues. Germline CDR1 is SNHLY and CDR2 is FYNNEI. J gave up 4 bases and V 6 bases, and 5 bases lay outside the gene matches. CDR3 DNA sequence: TGTGCCAGCAGGGAGCCTAGCGGGGGGTACAATGAGCAGTTCTTC. Translated: CASREPSGGYNEQFF.

The J gene is TRBJ2-7, the V gene TRBV6-5; the D gene is possibly TRBD2 (6 bases). Trimming stripped 2 bases from V and 4 bases from J, with 15 bases between. CDR1 is MNHEY, CDR2 SVGAGI, per germline. This CDR3 has 15 residues. The chain's CDR3 is CASSYRTGTDYEQYF. The CDR3 region has the DNA TGTGCCAGCAGTTACCGAACCGGGACTGATTACGAGCAGTACTTC.

The CDR3 DNA reads TGTGCCTGGAGAGAGGGGGGGCAGGGGCTCCTTTACGAGCAGTACTTC. It specifies CAWREGGQGLLYEQYF. The chain recombines TRBV30 with TRBJ2-7, with D maybe TRBD2 (7 bases). The CDR3 is 16 residues long. Trimming removed 3 bases from V and 4 bases from J, with 22 bases in between. Germline CDR1 is GTSNPN and CDR2 is SVGIG (reference sequence).

As DNA, the CDR3 is TGCACCAGCAGCCAAGGGTGGAAAGCAAAAACAGGGTGGGACATGAACACTGAAGCTTTCTTT. This encodes CTSSQGWKAKTGWDMNTEAFF. The gene calls are TRBV1 and TRBJ1-1; TRBD1, the table's D call, was not compared with the DNA. TRBV1 is annotated as a pseudogene. This CDR3 has 21 amino acids.

The chain is built from TRBV2 and TRBJ1-2; tentatively, D is TRBD1 (5 bases). V was trimmed by 1 base and J by 8 bases, leaving 17 bases between them. The V gene's germline CDR1 is SNHLY and CDR2 FYNNEI. The length of the CDR3 is 15 residues. CDR3: CASSEGGPQLGGYTF. DNA for the CDR3: TGTGCCAGCAGTGAAGGGGGCCCCCAGTTAGGGGGCTACACCTTC. The full variable domain, in which reference TRBV2 and TRBJ1-2 provide the parts outside the CDR3, is EPEVTQTPSHQVTQMGQEVILRCVPISNHLYFYWYRQILGQKVEFLVSFYNNEISEKSEIFDDQFSVERPDGSNFTLKIRSTKLEDSAMYFCASSEGGPQLGGYTFGSGTRLTVV.

The CDR3 region is CASSRGTGNTIYF. DNA for the CDR3: TGTGCCAGCTCGAGGGGGACTGGAAACACCATATATTTT. This chain links TRBV12-3 or TRBV12-4 with TRBJ1-3, with a possible D match to TRBD1 (6 bases). The CDR3 is made up of 13 amino acids. Trimming shortened V by 8 bases and J by 2 bases, and 10 bases separated the two germline ends.

This clone was recorded only once. This chain joins TRBV29-1 and TRBJ1-1; perhaps TRBD1 as D (5 bases). There are 13 residues in the CDR3. Germline-derived CDR1 and CDR2 are SQVTM and ANQGSEA. Trimming removed 4 bases at V and 4 bases at J, with 13 bases between. The CDR3 DNA reads TGCAGCGTTGGGGGATTCAGGGCCACTGAAGCTTTCTTT. Translating gives CSVGGFRATEAFF.

This chain connects TRBV19 to TRBJ2-1, with a weak D call TRBD1 (5 bases). The CDR3 contains 15 residues. V was clipped by 0 bases and J by 4 bases, with 10 bases between them. Germline V gene sequence: CDR1 LNHDA, CDR2 SQIVND (reference sequence). This CDR3 reads CASSIDQTGYNEQFF. CDR3 DNA: TGTGCCAGTAGTATAGATCAAACAGGTTACAATGAGCAGTTCTTC.

Only a few counts were recorded for this clone. V gene TRBV15 combines with J gene TRBJ1-1, with D unclear. This CDR3 comprises 14 residues. Looked up from germline, CDR1 is LNHNV and CDR2 is YYDKDF (reference sequence). V lost 4 bases to trimming and J lost 6 bases, with 15 bases between them. The CDR3 loop reads CATSTARSKSEAFF. The CDR3 bases are TGTGCCACCAGCACTGCCCGCTCTAAGTCTGAAGCTTTCTTT. Full variable domain (remainder filled in from reference TRBV15 and TRBJ1-1): DAMVIQNPRYQVTQFGKPVTLSCSQTLNHNVMYWYQQKSSQAPKLLFHYYDKDFNNEADTPDNFQSRRPNTSFCFLDIRSPGLGDTAMYLCATSTARSKSEAFFGQGTRLTVV.

This sequence joins TRBV7-2 and TRBJ1-1, with 7 bases fitting TRBD1. J gave up 5 bases and V 6 bases, and 15 bases lay outside the gene matches. From germline, CDR1 is SGHTA and CDR2 FQGNSA. The CDR3 totals 16 residues. CDR3 protein: CASSRRQGIRGTEAFF. In DNA form, the CDR3 reads TGTGCCAGCAGTCGGAGACAGGGAATCAGGGGAACTGAAGCTTTCTTT.

V and J are TRBV6-2 or TRBV6-3 and TRBJ1-2; D is unresolved. Germline-derived CDR1 and CDR2 are MNHEY and SVGEGT. This CDR3 region has 15 residues. V was clipped by 0 bases and J by 5 bases, with 13 bases between them. Here the CDR3 DNA reads TGTGCCAGCAGTTACTCGCCGGGATCAACTTATGGCTACACCTTC. Translation: CASSYSPGSTYGYTF.

V usage is TRBV30 and J usage is TRBJ1-2; D unclear. The V gene's germline CDR1 is GTSNPN and CDR2 SVGIG (reference sequence). The length of the CDR3 is 12 residues. The V gene lost 4 bases and the J gene lost 4 bases, with 10 bases spanning the gap. CDR3 nucleotides: TGTGCCTGGAACGACTACAGCTATGGCTACACCTTC. This codes for CAWNDYSYGYTF.

The V and J genes are TRBV19 and TRBJ2-5; 8 nucleotides align to TRBD2. The CDR3 spans 16 residues. V lost 3 bases to trimming and J lost 1 base; unmatched junction nucleotides: 7. CDR1 LNHDA and CDR2 SQIVND come from the germline V gene (reference sequence). In nucleotides, the CDR3 is TGTGCCAGTAGTATTTCAGGCGGGGGGTTCCAAGAGACCCAGTACTTC. It is translated as CASSISGGGFQETQYF.

The CDR3 sequence: CASSATGFSGNTIYF. CDR3 nucleotides: TGTGCCAGCAGCGCTACGGGGTTCTCTGGAAACACCATATATTTT. The chain combines TRBV6-5 with TRBJ1-3; D is ambiguous. CDR1 and CDR2 (germline): MNHEY, SVGAGI. With 6 bases removed from V and 0 bases from J, the gap between germline ends came to 12 bases. The CDR3 totals 15 residues.

V gene TRBV4-1 combines with J gene TRBJ1-5; D ambiguous. The V end lost 3 bases, the J end lost 2 bases, and 20 bases lay between the germline ends. Germline CDR1 and CDR2: MGHRA and YSYEKL. The CDR3 loop spans 18 amino acids. The CDR3 spells CASSQFPPTPRGNQPQHF. The CDR3 nucleotides are TGCGCCAGCAGCCAGTTTCCACCGACTCCTCGGGGCAATCAGCCCCAGCATTTT.

There are a few counts of this clone. The chain combines TRBV20-1 with TRBJ2-5, with D perhaps TRBD1 (5 bases). V was clipped by 3 bases and J by 2 bases, with 16 bases between them. Per germline, CDR1 DFQATT and CDR2 SNEGSKA (reference sequence). The CDR3 is made up of 15 amino acids. CDR3 region: CSASPGQALQETQYF. The CDR3 region has the DNA TGCAGTGCTAGTCCCGGACAAGCCCTACAAGAGACCCAGTACTTC.

On this clone: Other DNA sequences in this specimen translate into the identical CDR3. DNA for the CDR3: TGTGCCAGCAGTTCTGGAGGGTATGGCTACACCTTC. Its protein product is CASSSGGYGYTF. The chain employs TRBV6-5 and TRBJ1-2; D is unresolved. Germline V gene sequence: CDR1 MNHEY, CDR2 SVGAGI. Trimming pared 4 bases from V and 5 bases from J, leaving 8 bases between. CDR3 length: 12 residues.

The chain couples TRBV7-9 to TRBJ1-1, with TRBD1 identical over 7 bases. The CDR3 is 17 residues long. With V trimmed by 5 bases and J by 3 bases, 15 bases remained unmatched. Germline CDR1 reads SEHNR; CDR2 reads FQNEAQ (reference sequence). CDR3 sequence reads: CASSPRRGDSKDTEAFF. The CDR3 nucleotides are TGTGCCAGCAGCCCCCGTAGGGGGGACAGTAAGGACACTGAAGCTTTCTTT.

The chain couples TRBV27 to TRBJ1-1; a weak D match, TRBD1 (5 bases). Trimming took 6 bases from V and 4 from J, leaving 15 bases between them. The CDR3 is 14 residues long. CDR1 and CDR2 from the germline V gene are MNHEY and SMNVEV (reference sequence). The CDR3 region has the DNA TGTGCCAGCAGCACTTTCGGGGGGTCCACTGAAGCTTTCTTT. It codes for CASSTFGGSTEAFF.

The rearrangement joins TRBV1 to TRBJ1-2; the table's TRBD1 call for D was not verified on the DNA. TRBV1 is shown as a pseudogene. The CDR3 is made up of 11 amino acids. CDR3 amino acids: CTSSDLGAGTF. The CDR3 DNA is TGCACCAGCAGTGATTTGGGGGCCGGCACCTTC.

Details on this clone: The conserved closing phenylalanine or tryptophan is absent in this CDR3, likely reflecting a read error. The DNA is left out, because the CDR3 cannot be placed on it with certainty; the CDR3 is given as TCRdb lists it. This chain joins TRBV21-1 and TRBJ1-5. TRBV21-1 is a known pseudogene. The CDR3 is 11 residues long, ends included. The CDR3 sequence is CASSKAKGGHG.

The rearrangement uses TRBV7-3 and TRBJ2-2; 7 bases fit TRBD2. V was pared by 1 base and J by 7 bases, with 6 bases of the junction left unmatched. Germline V gives CDR1 SGHTA, CDR2 FQGTGA. CDR3 size: 15 residues. The DNA for the CDR3 is TGTGCCAGCAGCTTAAGGCAGGGAGGGCACGGGGAGCTGTTTTTT. It specifies CASSLRQGGHGELFF.

The genes are TRBV2 and TRBJ2-1; 12 bases match TRBD2. Germline V CDR1 and CDR2: SNHLY, FYNNEI. The CDR3 has 15 residues. V lost 6 bases to trimming and J lost 6 bases; unmatched junction nucleotides: 6. Here the CDR3 reads CASRKGLAGRNEQFF. DNA of the CDR3: TGTGCCAGCAGGAAAGGACTAGCGGGGCGCAATGAGCAGTTCTTC.

The rearrangement uses TRBV18 and TRBJ1-1; no definite D call. Germline V gene data show CDR1 as KGHSH and CDR2 as LQKENI. V lost 6 bases, J lost 6 bases, and 14 bases lay in between. This CDR3 is 13 amino acids long. This chain's CDR3 is CASSVGGESEAFF. CDR3 DNA sequence: TGTGCCAGCTCCGTAGGCGGGGAGTCTGAAGCTTTCTTT.

V gene TRBV6-5 combines with J gene TRBJ2-7; D gene unclear. V was cut by 5 bases and J by 2 bases, with 16 bases left in between. The CDR3 consists of 15 residues. Germline V lookup: CDR1 MNHEY, CDR2 SVGAGI. CDR3 protein: CASSQPWRKPYEQYF. CDR3 nucleotide sequence: TGTGCCAGCAGTCAACCCTGGCGGAAACCCTACGAGCAGTACTTC.

This sequence joins TRBV21-1 and TRBJ1-5. TRBV21-1 is a listed pseudogene. The CDR3 is made up of 17 amino acids. DNA for the CDR3: TGTGCCAGCAGCAAACCCCCCCGGGTAGGCTGCAATCAGCCCCAGCATTTT. Encoded protein: CASSKPPRVGCNQPQHF.